This T cell receptor beta chain was sequenced in a study of Graves' ophthalmopathy and Graves' hyperthyroidism. Amplification targeted the TCR beta CDR3 regions, with RNA transcripts as the source material. HTBI primers were employed in first-round RT-PCR, then a second-round multiplex PCR followed. One entry per CDR3 protein results from TCRdb running MiXCR on the multiplex PCR reads. The table lists around 670,000 distinct CDR3 sequences, 35% to 50% of them singletons. Sequencing was performed on peripheral blood. The TCR sequence derives from an adult man with Graves' ophthalmopathy.

Here the CDR3 DNA reads TGTGCCAGCAGTCAGGGACGGTGGGGGATGAACACTGAAGCTTTCTTT. Protein: CASSQGRWGMNTEAFF. The chain joins TRBV12-5 to TRBJ1-1, with D perhaps matching TRBD1 (5 bases). Germline values: CDR1 LGHNT, CDR2 FRNRAP. The CDR3 has 16 residues.